This is a list of T cell receptor beta chains from one sample in a study of metastatic and nonmetastatic thyroid tumors. TCRdb recomputed clones from the PCR reads via MiXCR. Of roughly 13,000 clones listed, roughly 28% are singletons. The sample consisted of tumor tissue. Every receptor here comes from a female donor with papillary thyroid cancer or a benign thyroid nodule (not recorded which). Some clones in this sample may be carry-over from other donors' samples. Each CDR3 is given with its conserved first and last residue. The D gene is left open where the match is weak. Clone size, where shown, is once, few, many, or a class for clones that have expanded.

V gene: TRBV7-8
clone size: -
D gene: TRBD2
J gene: TRBJ2-1
CDR3 DNA: TGTGCCAGCAGCTTGCTCGGACTAGCGGGAGCAGGCAATTATCAGTTCTTC
CDR3 protein: CASSLLGLAGAGNYQFF

V gene: TRBV28
clone size: -
D gene: -
J gene: TRBJ1-6
CDR3 DNA: TGTGCCAGCAGTTTATTGTCACCTGGATTCAATTCACCCCTCCACTTT
CDR3 protein: CASSLLSPGFNSPLHF

V gene: TRBV11-2
clone size: -
D gene: -
J gene: TRBJ2-7
CDR3 DNA: TGTGCCAGCAGCTTAGTTTGGGGATCCCCCAACGAGCAGTACTTC
CDR3 protein: CASSLVWGSPNEQYF

V gene: TRBV7-8
clone size: few
D gene: -
J gene: TRBJ2-5
CDR3 DNA: TGTGCCAGCGCCCCCGAGGGGTGGGGGCAAGAGACCCAGTACTTC
CDR3 protein: CASAPEGWGQETQYF

V gene: TRBV28
clone size: few
D gene: -
J gene: TRBJ2-7
CDR3 DNA: TGTGCCAGCAGCCCAGCGGAACCCTACGAGCAGTACTTC
CDR3 protein: CASSPAEPYEQYF

V gene: TRBV20-1
clone size: medium-sized
D gene: TRBD2
J gene: TRBJ2-1
CDR3 DNA: TGCAGTGCTAGAGTCGCTAGCGGGAGAAGGGAGCAGTTCTTC
CDR3 protein: CSARVASGRREQFF

V gene: TRBV25-1
clone size: few
D gene: -
J gene: TRBJ2-2
CDR3 DNA: TGTGCCAGCAAGGACGCGATGGCCGACACCGGGGAGCTGTTTTTT
CDR3 protein: CASKDAMADTGELFF

V gene: TRBV27
clone size: medium-sized
D gene: -
J gene: TRBJ2-7
CDR3 DNA: TGTGCCAGCAGACATCAAAACTACGAGCAGTACTTC
CDR3 protein: CASRHQNYEQYF

V gene: TRBV11-2
clone size: once
D gene: -
J gene: TRBJ2-3
CDR3 DNA: TGTGCCAGCAGCTTATCCTTGGCAGATCGGGTGGCAGATACGCAGTATTTT
CDR3 protein: CASSLSLADRVADTQYF

V gene: TRBV27
clone size: -
D gene: -
J gene: TRBJ2-1
CDR3 DNA: TGTGCCAGCGGTGGGGACGGTACCTACAATGAGCAGTTCTTC
CDR3 protein: CASGGDGTYNEQFF

V gene: TRBV28
clone size: many
D gene: -
J gene: TRBJ2-4
CDR3 DNA: TGTGCCAGCAGTCGGGACTTCTTTGCGGGAAACATTCAGTACTTC
CDR3 protein: CASSRDFFAGNIQYF

V gene: TRBV15
clone size: -
D gene: TRBD1
J gene: TRBJ1-2
CDR3 DNA: TGTGCCACCAGCCCCACGCCTGACAGGGCTGAGGGCTACACCTTC
CDR3 protein: CATSPTPDRAEGYTF

V gene: TRBV18
clone size: -
D gene: -
J gene: TRBJ2-6
CDR3 DNA: TGTGTCAGCTCACCTCAGGGGATCTCTGGGGCCAACGTCCTGACTTTC
CDR3 protein: CVSSPQGISGANVLTF

V gene: TRBV6-1
clone size: few
D gene: TRBD1
J gene: TRBJ2-1
CDR3 DNA: TGTGCCAGCAGCGCTTCAATAGACAGGGAGAAGTTCTTC
CDR3 protein: CASSASIDREKFF

V gene: TRBV20-1
clone size: many
D gene: -
J gene: TRBJ2-5
CDR3 DNA: TGCAGTGCTCCGAATACAGCGGCTTTAAAGAATACCCAGTACTTC
CDR3 protein: CSAPNTAALKNTQYF

V gene: TRBV20-1
clone size: medium-sized
D gene: -
J gene: TRBJ2-7
CDR3 DNA: TGCAGTGCTAGTGGGTACGAGCAGTACTTC
CDR3 protein: CSASGYEQYF

V gene: TRBV6-1
clone size: medium-sized
D gene: -
J gene: TRBJ2-2
CDR3 DNA: TGTGCCAGCAGTTCCAGAAGCCGGACTGGACCCACCGGGGAGCTGTTTTTT
CDR3 protein: CASSSRSRTGPTGELFF

V gene: TRBV6-1
clone size: few
D gene: -
J gene: TRBJ1-4
CDR3 DNA: TGTGCCAGCAGCACCCCGGGGAGTGAAAAACTGTTTTTT
CDR3 protein: CASSTPGSEKLFF